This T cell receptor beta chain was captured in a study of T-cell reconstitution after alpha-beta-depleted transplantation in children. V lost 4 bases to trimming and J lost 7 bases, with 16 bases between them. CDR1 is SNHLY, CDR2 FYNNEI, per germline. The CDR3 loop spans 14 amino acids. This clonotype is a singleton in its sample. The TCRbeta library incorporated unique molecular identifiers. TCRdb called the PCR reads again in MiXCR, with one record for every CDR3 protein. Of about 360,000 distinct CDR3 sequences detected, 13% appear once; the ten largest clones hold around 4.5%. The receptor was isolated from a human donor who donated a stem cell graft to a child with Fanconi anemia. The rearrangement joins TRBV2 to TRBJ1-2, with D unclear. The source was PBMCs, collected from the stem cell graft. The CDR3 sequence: CASSGLEVPSGYTF. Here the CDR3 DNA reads TGTGCCAGCAGTGGGCTCGAGGTTCCGAGTGGCTACACCTTC.